The present entry profiles one T cell receptor beta chain with its context. A Seattle source enrolled patients during active infection and followed them longitudinally. The germline V gene has CDR1 SNHLY and CDR2 FYNNEI. Germline trimming cut 6 bases from V and 1 base from J; bases unmatched to any gene: 6. The CDR3 covers 15 residues. These data belong to a study of blood T cell repertoires in COVID-19. Overall study context: Acute-phase and convalescent COVID-19 samples originated in the United States, Italy and Spain. Sample material is recorded as cDNA or gDNA derived from T cells, B-cell-depleted T cells, or PBMCs.

Original analysis: For nucleated cells, counts were estimated from reference gene primer amplification. Assay: immunoSEQ multiplex PCR; the TCRdb copy retains only in-frame clones and omits some. V, J and clone size derive from that table, while D and trimming were established from the DNA sequence. The sample lists around 100,000 clones, approximately 88% occurring once. Sequencing input: peripheral blood. The sequence came from a man aged 50 to 60 with COVID-19, enrolled during active disease. The J gene is TRBJ1-2, the V gene TRBV2; the match to TRBD1 covers 9 bases. Here the CDR3 reads CASSGYRGHNYGYTF. DNA for the CDR3: TGTGCCAGCAGCGGATACAGGGGGCATAACTATGGCTACACCTTC.